This TCR beta chain was observed in a study of T cells in Graves' hyperthyroidism and ophthalmopathy. J gave up 7 bases and V 5 bases, and 6 bases lay outside the gene matches. CDR3 length equals 13 residues. Germline V lookup: CDR1 SNHLY, CDR2 FYNNEI. This clonotype was found many times. RNA transcripts were the template for amplifying TCR beta CDR3 regions. HTBI primers drove first-round RT-PCR of the TCR CDR3. MiXCR, applied by TCRdb to the multiplex PCR reads, yields one record per CDR3 protein. Seen here are 360,000 or so distinct CDR3 sequences, about a fifth observed once, and the top ten hold approximately 4%.

This clonotype was sampled from a young woman with Graves' hyperthyroidism. V is TRBV2 and J is TRBJ1-2; 8 bases map to TRBD1. The sequenced sample was blood. CDR3 loop: CASSPDRGGGYTF. For the CDR3, the DNA is TGTGCCAGCAGTCCTGACAGGGGCGGTGGCTACACCTTC.